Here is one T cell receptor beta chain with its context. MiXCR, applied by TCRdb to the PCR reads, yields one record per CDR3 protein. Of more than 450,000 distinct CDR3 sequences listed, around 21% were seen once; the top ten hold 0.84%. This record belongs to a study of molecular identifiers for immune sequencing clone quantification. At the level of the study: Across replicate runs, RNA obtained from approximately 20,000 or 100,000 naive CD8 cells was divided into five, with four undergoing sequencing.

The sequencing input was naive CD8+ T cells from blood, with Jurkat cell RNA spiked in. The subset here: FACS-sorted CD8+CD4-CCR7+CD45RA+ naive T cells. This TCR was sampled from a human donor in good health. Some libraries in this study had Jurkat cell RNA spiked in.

CDR3: CATYTGGQASNEQFF. As DNA, the CDR3 is TGTGCCACCTACACGGGGGGACAGGCTTCCAATGAGCAGTTCTTC. This sequence joins TRBV19 and TRBJ2-1, with a possible D match to TRBD1 (8 bases). V dropped 10 bases and J dropped 6 bases, with 22 bases sitting between them. This CDR3 has 15 residues. Germline CDR1 is LNHDA and CDR2 is SQIVND (reference sequence).